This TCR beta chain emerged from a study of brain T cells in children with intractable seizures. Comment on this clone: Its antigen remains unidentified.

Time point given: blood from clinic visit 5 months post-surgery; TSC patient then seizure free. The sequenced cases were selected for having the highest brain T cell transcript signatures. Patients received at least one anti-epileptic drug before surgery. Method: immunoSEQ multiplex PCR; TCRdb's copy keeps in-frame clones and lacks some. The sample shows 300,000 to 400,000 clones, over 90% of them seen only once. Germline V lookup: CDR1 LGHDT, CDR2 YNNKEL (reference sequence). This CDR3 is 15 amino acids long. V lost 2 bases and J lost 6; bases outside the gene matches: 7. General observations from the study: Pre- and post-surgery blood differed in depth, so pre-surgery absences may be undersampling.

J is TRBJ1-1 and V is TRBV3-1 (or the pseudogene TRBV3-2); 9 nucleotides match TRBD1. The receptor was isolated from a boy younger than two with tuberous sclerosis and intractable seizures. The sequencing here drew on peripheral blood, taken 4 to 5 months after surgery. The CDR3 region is CASSQTGTGTAEAFF. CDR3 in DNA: TGTGCCAGCAGCCAAACCGGGACAGGGACCGCTGAAGCTTTCTTT.